This TCR beta chain was sequenced in a study of response to subunit inactivated influenza vaccine. There are a few counts of this clonotype. TCRdb ran MiXCR on the RT-PCR reads and lists one entry per CDR3 protein. Among about 620,000 distinct CDR3 sequences listed, approximately 10% were seen once. These data were also filed under a second study, of T cells expressing NK-cell markers. From that report: What made the TCR beta cDNA was 5'RACE template switching with UMIs. Researchers got TCR beta repertoires out of sorted CD3+CD56+NKG2C+, CD3+CD56+NKG2C- and CD3+CD56-NKG2C+ T cells. Eight donors were sequenced, seven testing HCMV-seropositive and one testing seronegative. Several experiments added an anti-gamma-delta TCR antibody to sort only alpha-beta TCR T cells. As a fraction of CD8+ T cells, dominant NKG2C+ clonotypes reached about 1.0-7.5% in six donors.

Sequences were derived from PBMCs from blood, sampled on the day of vaccination. The sequence was collected from a man over 45 who received an inactivated influenza vaccine.

In nucleotides, the CDR3 is TGTGCCAGCAGTTCGCTCGCAGCGGGAGTTGGGGAGACCCAGTACTTC. Encoded protein: CASSSLAAGVGETQYF. The rearrangement joins TRBV28 to TRBJ2-5, with 8 bases lining up with TRBD2. Trimming removed 4 bases from V and 5 bases from J; junction bases left unmatched: 12. Germline CDR1 and CDR2: MDHEN and SYDVKM. This CDR3 is built from 16 residues.